These 13 T cell receptor beta chains came from one sample sequenced in a study of beta chain features in type 1 diabetes. Study outcomes and limitations: The study found moderately but significantly shorter TCRB CDR3s in all four CD4+ subsets of Type 1 diabetes patients.

Their recognized antigens are unknown. The investigators reverse transcribed all of the isolated RNA, so they sequenced expressed TCRB transcripts. Measured with immunoSEQ multiplex PCR; TCRdb has only the in-frame clones, and not every one. The sample lists a few hundred thousand clones, about 23% seen once, with roughly 0.011% in the top ten. Sequenced input: naive CD4+ T cells from blood. Receptors originate from a woman aged 30 to 39 with type 1 diabetes.

The rearrangement joins TRBV7-9 to TRBJ2-7, with D possibly being TRBD1 (5 bases). Per germline, CDR1 SEHNR and CDR2 FQNEAQ (reference sequence). V lost 5 bases and J lost 2, with 10 bases in between. The CDR3 is 13 residues long. CDR3 bases: TGTGCCAGCAGCGAAAGGGGTACCTACGAGCAGTACTTC. Its protein is CASSERGTYEQYF.

The chain carries TRBV25-1 and TRBJ2-5, with 9 positions matching TRBD1. With V trimmed by 2 bases and J by 1 base, 2 bases remained unmatched. The CDR3 is 15 amino acids. Looked up from germline, CDR1 is MGHDK and CDR2 is SYGVNS. DNA for the CDR3: TGTGCCAGCAGTGAACCGGGACAGGGCCAAGAGACCCAGTACTTC. It codes for CASSEPGQGQETQYF.

This clone was observed a handful of times. J is TRBJ2-3 and V is TRBV19, with D maybe TRBD2 (5 bases). Germline-derived CDR1 and CDR2 are LNHDA and SQIVND (reference sequence). This CDR3 spans 11 amino acids. The V end was cut by 9 bases, the J end by 9 bases, with 13 bases between. The CDR3 DNA reads TGTGCCAGCGCCATTACGGGGACGCAGTATTTT. Residues: CASAITGTQYF.

The sample holds a few counts of this clone. Other DNA sequences in this sample translate to the same CDR3. The gene calls are TRBV7-9 and TRBJ2-3, with TRBD2 matching 11 bases. Trimming removed 5 bases from V and 3 bases from J; junction bases left unmatched: 4. Germline V lookup: CDR1 SEHNR, CDR2 FQNEAQ (reference sequence). The CDR3 extends over 15 amino acids. The CDR3 protein is CASSKGLAETDTQYF. The CDR3 DNA sequence: TGTGCCAGCAGCAAGGGACTAGCGGAAACAGATACGCAGTATTTT.

This clone has only a few counts. This chain connects TRBV28 to TRBJ1-2; TRBD1 aligns across 7 bases. The CDR3 contains 13 residues. CDR1 and CDR2 (germline): MDHEN, SYDVKM. After removal of 8 bases from V and 3 bases from J, the junction contained 6 bases not matched to a gene. CDR3: CASGDSSYYGYTF. Written as DNA, the CDR3 is TGTGCCAGCGGGGACAGCTCTTACTATGGCTACACCTTC.

This chain connects TRBV29-1 to TRBJ1-2; D gene ambiguous. Germline V lookup: CDR1 SQVTM, CDR2 ANQGSEA. This CDR3 contains 12 residues. The ends were cut back, 4 bases at V and 8 bases at J, with 14 bases in the middle. DNA for the CDR3: TGCAGCGTTGCTTTCGGGGTCTACGGCTACACCTTC. The encoded protein is CSVAFGVYGYTF.

The genes are TRBV5-1 and TRBJ1-2; D gene ambiguous. This CDR3 is built from 13 residues. V was shortened by 0 bases and J by 4 bases, with 7 bases between the two germline ends. In germline, CDR1 is SGHRS, CDR2 YFSETQ. CDR3: CASSLERSYGYTF. CDR3 DNA: TGCGCCAGCAGCTTGGAACGGAGCTATGGCTACACCTTC. Based on the CDR3 plus reference TRBV5-1 and TRBJ1-2, the full variable domain is KAGVTQTPRYLIKTRGQQVTLSCSPISGHRSVSWYQQTPGQGLQFLFEYFSETQRNKGNFPGRFSGRQFSNSRSEMNVSTLELGDSALYLCASSLERSYGYTFGSGTRLTVV.

V and J are TRBV4-1 and TRBJ1-3; TRBD1 might be the D (6 bases). The V end was cut by 8 bases, the J end by 0 bases, with 17 bases between. Germline lookup yields CDR1 MGHRA and CDR2 YSYEKL. CDR3 size: 16 residues. CDR3 nucleotide sequence: TGCGCCAGCCGAACCACACTAGGGGGCTCTGGAAACACCATATATTTT. It is translated as CASRTTLGGSGNTIYF.

This clone came up a few times. The V call is TRBV28, the J call TRBJ2-3; D might be TRBD2 (5 bases). Deletions cut 6 bases from V and 2 bases from J, with 6 bases between. Germline loops: CDR1 MDHEN, CDR2 SYDVKM. The CDR3 sequence is 12 residues long. CDR3 bases: TGTGCCAGCAGGACTATCACAGATACGCAGTATTTT. This translates into CASRTITDTQYF.

This rearrangement joins TRBV6-6 to TRBJ1-5; possible D gene TRBD1, 5 bases. The CDR3 runs 15 residues. Trimming took off 2 bases at V and 1 base at J, with 9 bases between the two ends. The germline CDR1 and CDR2 sequences are MNHNY and SVGAGI (reference sequence). The CDR3 loop reads CASSYGGESNQPQHF. The DNA for the CDR3 is TGTGCCAGCAGTTACGGGGGGGAGAGCAATCAGCCCCAGCATTTT.

The V and J genes are TRBV15 and TRBJ1-1, with D perhaps matching TRBD1 (6 bases). CDR1 is LNHNV and CDR2 is YYDKDF in the germline V gene (reference sequence). Trimming pared 5 bases from V and 4 bases from J, leaving 14 bases between. The CDR3 has 14 amino acids. CDR3 loop: CATSSQGLGTEAFF. CDR3 sequence (DNA): TGTGCCACCAGCTCACAGGGTTTGGGCACTGAAGCTTTCTTT.

Note on this clone: Different DNA sequences within this sample yield the same CDR3. CDR3: CSVTGTSYEQYF. DNA for the CDR3: TGCAGCGTTACAGGAACTTCCTACGAGCAGTACTTC. The genes are TRBV29-1 and TRBJ2-7; perhaps TRBD1 as D (5 bases). CDR1 and CDR2 (germline): SQVTM, ANQGSEA. This CDR3 spans 12 amino acids. V lost 5 bases and J 1 base, leaving 9 bases between the germline ends.

This clone was observed a few times. The chain couples TRBV10-2 to TRBJ2-7; TRBD2 aligns across 10 bases. J was trimmed by 1 base and V by 4 bases; bases with no gene match: 4. Germline values: CDR1 WSHSY, CDR2 SAAADI. The CDR3 spans 15 residues. CDR3 protein: CASSAASGGSYEQYF. The CDR3 DNA reads as TGCGCCAGCAGTGCGGCTAGCGGGGGATCCTACGAGCAGTACTTC.